What follows are 9 T cell receptor beta chains derived from one specimen sequenced in a study of T cell responses to AZD1222 COVID-19 vaccine. Profiling relied on immunoSEQ multiplex PCR, and the TCRdb table lists in-frame clones only, not all of them. The profile shows some 150,000 clones, 88% of them singletons. The source was peripheral blood, collected 28 days after the second AZD1222 dose. The receptors were sampled from an adult who received the AZD1222 COVID-19 vaccine.

The chain has TRBV19 and TRBJ1-1; D unresolved. Germline V gives CDR1 LNHDA, CDR2 SQIVND (reference sequence). The V end was cut by 5 bases, the J end by 4 bases, with 11 bases between. The CDR3 spans 13 residues. CDR3: CASSSEIVTEAFF. The DNA for the CDR3 is TGTGCCAGTAGTTCCGAAATTGTCACTGAAGCTTTCTTT.

The chain combines TRBV6-4 with TRBJ1-2, with TRBD1 as a possible D gene (5 bases). The CDR3 extends over 17 amino acids. Germline V lookup: CDR1 MRHNA, CDR2 SNTAGT. V was clipped by 0 bases and J by 4 bases, with 18 bases between them. This CDR3 reads CASSDSITTDGTYGYTF. CDR3 nucleotide sequence: TGTGCCAGCAGTGACTCAATCACGACAGACGGAACCTATGGCTACACCTTC.

The CDR3 sequence is CASSETPPPNSPLHF. The CDR3 DNA reads TGTGCCAGCAGTGAGACTCCCCCCCCTAATTCACCCCTCCACTTT. The chain has TRBV2 and TRBJ1-6; the D is unclear. With 3 bases removed from V and 6 bases from J, the gap between germline ends came to 12 bases. Looked up from germline, CDR1 is SNHLY and CDR2 is FYNNEI. The CDR3 extends over 15 amino acids.

The chain combines TRBV6-6 with TRBJ1-3, with 8 positions matching TRBD1. The trim removed 6 bases at V and 2 bases at J, leaving 6 bases unmatched. CDR3 length equals 15 residues. Per germline, CDR1 MNHNY and CDR2 SVGAGI (reference sequence). The CDR3 DNA is TGTGCCAGCAGCCCGCAACAGGGGGCTGGAAACACCATATATTTT. It encodes CASSPQQGAGNTIYF.

The chain is built from TRBV20-1 and TRBJ2-1; unclear D gene. V lost 6 bases to trimming and J lost 10 bases, with 10 bases between them. The length of the CDR3 is 10 residues. CDR1 and CDR2 (germline): DFQATT, SNEGSKA (reference sequence). CDR3 sequence reads: CSALSREQFF. CDR3 DNA: TGCAGTGCCCTGAGTCGGGAGCAGTTCTTC.

V usage is TRBV27 and J usage is TRBJ2-1, with TRBD2 matching over 7 bases. Per germline, CDR1 MNHEY and CDR2 SMNVEV (reference sequence). V dropped 5 bases and J dropped 0; count of bases not matched to a gene: 7. This CDR3 contains 16 residues. In DNA form, the CDR3 reads TGTGCCAGCAGTGCAGAGCGGGGAACCTCCTACAATGAGCAGTTCTTC. This gives the protein CASSAERGTSYNEQFF.

The chain combines TRBV11-1 with TRBJ2-7; D remains ambiguous. CDR1 and CDR2 (germline): SGHAT, FQDESV (reference sequence). Trimming left V 4 bases short and J 3 bases short, with 13 bases between. The CDR3 spans 14 residues. This CDR3 is CASSSDSTSYEQYF. The CDR3 coding sequence is TGTGCCAGCAGCTCAGACTCCACCAGCTACGAGCAGTACTTC.

The chain carries TRBV7-2 and TRBJ2-4; 9 bases are shared with TRBD1. The CDR3 covers 16 residues. The junction had 9 bases not matched to a gene; V was cut back by 2 bases and J by 7 bases. Germline assignment: CDR1 SGHTA and CDR2 FQGNSA. CDR3 sequence reads: CASSLRIGDRANIQYF. CDR3 coding DNA: TGTGCCAGCAGCTTAAGGATCGGGGACAGGGCCAACATTCAGTACTTC.

The gene calls are TRBV19 and TRBJ1-6; D call uncertain. The CDR3 loop spans 17 amino acids. Trimming removed 5 bases from V and 9 bases from J, with 23 bases in between. The germline CDR1 and CDR2 sequences are LNHDA and SQIVND (reference sequence). CDR3 residues: CASSAQTFQVVGSPLHF. The CDR3 region has the DNA TGTGCCAGTAGTGCCCAAACCTTTCAGGTTGTAGGTTCACCCCTCCACTTT.